These 27 T cell receptor beta chains share one sample of origin, sequenced in a study of STAT5B mutations in CD4+ large granular lymphocyte leukemia. Here immunoSEQ multiplex PCR was the method, and the copy in TCRdb shows in-frame clones only, minus some. The table lists about 32,000 clones, roughly 70% of them singletons. The sample consisted of CD4+ T cells from blood buffy coats. The receptors originated from a human donor in good health.

This chain joins TRBV5-6 and TRBJ1-4; D might be TRBD1 (6 bases). CDR1 and CDR2 from the germline V gene are SGHDT and YYEEEE. This CDR3 contains 16 residues. Trimming took off 7 bases at V and 7 bases at J, with 23 bases between the two ends. The CDR3 DNA reads as TGTGCCAGCCTTAACGCAGGAGGGGGAGGGAGTGAAAAACTGTTTTTT. Its translation is CASLNAGGGGSEKLFF. Using reference TRBV5-6 and TRBJ1-4 for the parts outside the CDR3, the full variable domain is DAGVTQSPTHLIKTRGQQVTLRCSPKSGHDTVSWYQQALGQGPQFIFQYYEEEERQRGNFPDRFSGHQFPNYSSELNVNALLLGDSALYLCASLNAGGGGSEKLFFGSGTQLSVL.

This clone appeared a few times. The rearrangement uses TRBV19 and TRBJ1-6, with D perhaps matching TRBD1 (6 bases). Germline CDR1 LNHDA, CDR2 SQIVND (reference sequence). The CDR3 has 14 residues. Trimming left V 8 bases short and J 8 bases short, with 16 bases between. CDR3 residues: CASQYTGFDSPLHF. For the CDR3, the DNA is TGTGCCAGTCAATATACAGGGTTTGATTCACCCCTCCACTTT.

In this sample, this clone turned up once. The chain is built from TRBV7-9 and TRBJ1-5; D is undetermined. This CDR3 is built from 14 residues. Germline values: CDR1 SEHNR, CDR2 FQNEAQ (reference sequence). V gave up 3 bases and J gave up 3 bases, with 9 bases separating them. CDR3 nucleotides: TGTGCCAGCAGCTTGGCGGGGAACAATCAGCCCCAGCATTTT. Translated, it gives CASSLAGNNQPQHF.

This sequence joins TRBV14 and TRBJ2-2; tentatively, D is TRBD2 (5 bases). Trimming removed 4 bases from V and 0 bases from J, with 18 bases in between. The CDR3 length is 18 residues. Germline-derived CDR1 and CDR2 are SGHDN and FVKESK. The CDR3 sequence: CASSPYSGLASNTGELFF. The CDR3 DNA reads as TGTGCCAGCAGCCCTTATTCTGGACTGGCCTCGAACACCGGGGAGCTGTTTTTT.

The chain links TRBV6-5 to TRBJ1-2, with TRBD1 as a possible D gene (6 bases). V lost 6 bases, J lost 5 bases, and 19 bases lay in between. The germline V gene encodes CDR1 MNHEY and CDR2 SVGAGI. CDR3 length: 15 amino acids. The CDR3, as DNA: TGTGCCAGCAGATCCTGGGGGGGGGCAGGTTATGGCTACACCTTC. It yields the protein CASRSWGGAGYGYTF.

The CDR3 nucleotides read TGTGCCAGCAGCGTAGCTTTTGGGACAGGGGGCGTTGATTCACCCCTCCACTTT. It is translated as CASSVAFGTGGVDSPLHF. V is TRBV9 and J is TRBJ1-6; 12 bases fit TRBD1. CDR1 SGDLS and CDR2 YYNGEE come from the germline V gene. Unmatched junction bases numbered 9, after V lost 0 bases and J lost 8 bases. This CDR3 comprises 18 residues.

V is TRBV7-3 and J is TRBJ2-1; TRBD2 matches 12 bases. The CDR3 has 14 residues. Trimming removed 5 bases from V and 13 bases from J; junction bases left unmatched: 9. Germline CDR1 SGHTA, CDR2 FQGTGA. The DNA for the CDR3 is TGTGCCAGCAGCGAAACACTAGCGGGGGGCCCCCAGTTCTTC. It codes for CASSETLAGGPQFF. Full variable domain (missing parts from reference TRBV7-3 and TRBJ2-1): GAGVSQTPSNKVTEKGKYVELRCDPISGHTALYWYRQSLGQGPEFLIYFQGTGAADDSGLPNDRFFAVRPEGSVSTLKIQRTERGDSAVYLCASSETLAGGPQFFGPGTRLTVL.

The J gene is TRBJ2-7, the V gene TRBV30; D remains ambiguous. The CDR3 runs 18 residues. Trimming left V 2 bases short and J 6 bases short, with 29 bases between. The germline CDR1 and CDR2 sequences are GTSNPN and SVGIG (reference sequence). CDR3 region: CAWSRTPWPAQPGLEQYF. The DNA of the CDR3 is TGTGCCTGGAGTCGAACCCCGTGGCCGGCCCAACCCGGTCTCGAGCAGTACTTC.

This chain connects TRBV19 to TRBJ1-5; D possibly corresponds to TRBD1 (6 bases). Trimming took 7 bases from V and 4 from J, leaving 17 bases between them. CDR1 LNHDA and CDR2 SQIVND come from the germline V gene (reference sequence). This CDR3 has 15 residues. The CDR3 region has the DNA TGTGCCAGTACCACCGTGGGGGGCGGAAATCAGCCCCAGCATTTT. Its translation: CASTTVGGGNQPQHF.

The V call is TRBV7-9, the J call TRBJ1-3; D gene unclear. Germline CDR1 is SEHNR and CDR2 is FQNEAQ (reference sequence). This CDR3 region has 13 residues. The V and J ends lost 1 base and 4 bases respectively, with 5 bases between them. The CDR3 DNA reads TGTGCCAGCAGCTTAGGAGAGGGAAACACCATATATTTT. Amino acid sequence: CASSLGEGNTIYF.

This chain connects TRBV5-6 to TRBJ1-4; D not resolved. The germline CDR1 and CDR2 sequences are SGHDT and YYEEEE. The CDR3 runs to 14 residues. Trimming stripped 4 bases from V and 3 bases from J, with 10 bases between. The chain's CDR3 is CASSPVPANEKLFF. The DNA of the CDR3 is TGTGCCAGCAGCCCAGTCCCGGCTAATGAAAAACTGTTTTTT. The whole variable domain, filled in from reference TRBV5-6 and TRBJ1-4, reads DAGVTQSPTHLIKTRGQQVTLRCSPKSGHDTVSWYQQALGQGPQFIFQYYEEEERQRGNFPDRFSGHQFPNYSSELNVNALLLGDSALYLCASSPVPANEKLFFGSGTQLSVL.

This chain uses TRBV19 with TRBJ1-4, with a weak D call TRBD1 (5 bases). Germline assignment: CDR1 LNHDA and CDR2 SQIVND (reference sequence). V was shortened by 4 bases and J by 8 bases, with 17 bases between the two germline ends. This CDR3 has 15 residues. CDR3 sequence: CASSTDGRRGEKLFF. The CDR3 coding sequence is TGTGCCAGTAGTACGGACGGGCGGAGGGGAGAAAAACTGTTTTTT.

The chain has TRBV28 and TRBJ1-1; TRBD1 might be the D (6 bases). The V gene's germline CDR1 is MDHEN and CDR2 SYDVKM. V was shortened by 3 bases and J by 12 bases, with 14 bases between the two germline ends. The CDR3 extends over 12 amino acids. The CDR3 nucleotides are TGTGCCAGCAGTTTGAATGACAGGCGGACTTTCTTT. This sequence encodes CASSLNDRRTFF.

The chain couples TRBV4-2 to TRBJ1-6; D not resolved. The V end lost 0 bases, the J end lost 7 bases, and 10 bases lay between the germline ends. Germline CDR1 and CDR2: LGHNA and YNFKEQ. This CDR3 comprises 15 residues. The CDR3 DNA is TGTGCCAGCAGCCAAGACCCAGCTACCAATTCACCCCTCCACTTT. Translating it yields CASSQDPATNSPLHF.

The CDR3 protein is CASSEQLLKGYEQYF. CDR3 sequence (DNA): TGTGCCAGCAGCGAACAGCTACTTAAGGGCTACGAGCAGTACTTC. This chain links TRBV2 with TRBJ2-7, with unresolved D. The CDR3 covers 15 residues. The V and J ends lost 6 bases and 3 bases respectively, with 18 bases between them. CDR1 is SNHLY and CDR2 is FYNNEI in the germline V gene.

The chain uses TRBV5-1 and TRBJ2-2, with 7 bases fitting TRBD1. The CDR3 loop spans 16 amino acids. Germline CDR1 and CDR2: SGHRS and YFSETQ. Trimming at V came to 1 base and at J to 6 bases, leaving 9 bases not matched to a gene. Written as DNA, the CDR3 is TGCGCCAGCAGCTTGTATACAGGGGCGAAATCCGGGGAGCTGTTTTTT. Encoded protein: CASSLYTGAKSGELFF.

This chain connects TRBV5-7 to TRBJ2-7; unclear D gene. TRBV5-7 is an ORF for which the function is uncertain. Deletions cut 0 bases from V and 7 bases from J, with 14 bases between. This CDR3 comprises 14 residues. The CDR3 DNA follows: TGTGCCAGCAGCTTGGTGTTCAGACACGCGGAGCAGTACTTC. It codes for CASSLVFRHAEQYF.

J is TRBJ2-2 and V is TRBV6-1; 8 positions match TRBD2. Losses at the gene ends were 7 bases for V and 1 base for J; bases not matched to a gene: 2. The CDR3 runs 14 residues. Germline V gene data show CDR1 as MNHNS and CDR2 as SASEGT. The DNA of the CDR3 is TGTGCCAGCACCCTAGCGGGGAACACCGGGGAGCTGTTTTTT. Translated: CASTLAGNTGELFF.

The CDR3 coding sequence is TGTGCCAGCAGTCTCCTACATCCAAAGACCGATAATGAGCAGTTCTTC. Its translation: CASSLLHPKTDNEQFF. The V and J genes are TRBV6-6 and TRBJ2-1; D is uncertain. Germline V CDR1 and CDR2: MNHNY, SVGAGI (reference sequence). The CDR3 consists of 16 residues. V was cut by 5 bases and J by 7 bases, with 21 bases left in between.

The chain recombines TRBV6-5 with TRBJ1-1; unclear D gene. The CDR3 runs to 12 residues. Germline V gene sequence: CDR1 MNHEY, CDR2 SVGAGI. V lost 6 bases and J 12 bases, leaving 17 bases between the germline ends. The CDR3 nucleotides read TGTGCCAGCAGGACTGGGCCCAACGGACCTTTCTTT. Translation gives CASRTGPNGPFF.

The chain's CDR3 is CAWSGSANQYF. The CDR3 DNA sequence: TGTGCCTGGTCCGGGAGCGCCAACCAGTACTTC. The chain couples TRBV30 to TRBJ2-7; tentatively, D is TRBD2 (6 bases). This CDR3 contains 11 residues. V shed 5 bases and J shed 10 bases, with 15 bases lying between them. Germline-derived CDR1 and CDR2 are GTSNPN and SVGIG (reference sequence).

The chain carries TRBV11-2 and TRBJ2-7, with TRBD2 as a possible D gene (5 bases). Germline V gives CDR1 SGHAT, CDR2 FQNNGV. Trimming stripped 5 bases from V and 3 bases from J, with 14 bases between. The length of the CDR3 is 14 residues. The CDR3 protein is CASSTQPGIYEQYF. The DNA of the CDR3 is TGTGCCAGCAGCACACAACCCGGGATCTACGAGCAGTACTTC.

The chain couples TRBV6-4 to TRBJ2-3; unclear D gene. This CDR3 spans 13 amino acids. CDR1 and CDR2 (germline): MRHNA, SNTAGT. V lost 2 bases and J lost 7, with 10 bases in between. The CDR3 loop is CASSDGSGYTQYF. CDR3 DNA sequence: TGTGCCAGCAGTGACGGCTCTGGGTATACGCAGTATTTT.

V usage is TRBV6-4 and J usage is TRBJ2-3; 10 positions agree with TRBD2. From germline, CDR1 is MRHNA and CDR2 SNTAGT. The ends lost 6 bases at V and 6 bases at J; junction bases unmatched: 6. This CDR3 comprises 14 residues. CDR3 bases: TGTGCCAGCAGCCAAGCGGGGGGGCGCGATACGCAGTATTTT. Protein sequence: CASSQAGGRDTQYF.

The V call is TRBV30, the J call TRBJ2-1; perhaps TRBD1 as D (7 bases). With 6 bases removed from V and 8 bases from J, the gap between germline ends came to 20 bases. Looked up from germline, CDR1 is GTSNPN and CDR2 is SVGIG (reference sequence). This CDR3 has 14 amino acids. The DNA for the CDR3 is TGTGCCTGCCTTTTTGGAGGGGGCCGTCATGAGCAGTTCTTC. Amino acids: CACLFGGGRHEQFF. The entire variable domain, with the rest obtained from reference TRBV30 and TRBJ2-1, is as follows: SQTIHQWPATLVQPVGSPLSLECTVEGTSNPNLYWYRQAAGRGLQLLFYSVGIGQISSEVPQNLSASRPQDRQFILSSKKLLLSDSGFYLCACLFGGGRHEQFFGPGTRLTVL.

The V and J genes are TRBV5-5 and TRBJ1-6; no clear D. The CDR3 is 14 amino acids. CDR1 is SGHKS, CDR2 YYEKEE, per germline (reference sequence). V dropped 0 bases and J dropped 8 bases, with 9 bases sitting between them. The CDR3 DNA reads TGTGCCAGCAGCTTGGGACGGAATGATTCACCCCTCCACTTT. Residues: CASSLGRNDSPLHF. Full variable domain (rest looked up from reference TRBV5-5 and TRBJ1-6): DAGVTQSPTHLIKTRGQQVTLRCSPISGHKSVSWYQQVLGQGPQFIFQYYEKEERGRGNFPDRFSARQFPNYSSELNVNALLLGDSALYLCASSLGRNDSPLHFGNGTRLTVT.

In its sample, this clone was seen a few times. This chain joins TRBV5-4 and TRBJ1-6; D is perhaps TRBD1 (5 bases). The CDR3 spans 12 residues. The germline V gene has CDR1 SGHNT and CDR2 YYREEE (reference sequence). Trimming left V 4 bases short and J 15 bases short, with 14 bases between. The CDR3 DNA reads as TGTGCCAGCAGCATTGACCCCAGGGACCTCCACTTT. Translated: CASSIDPRDLHF.